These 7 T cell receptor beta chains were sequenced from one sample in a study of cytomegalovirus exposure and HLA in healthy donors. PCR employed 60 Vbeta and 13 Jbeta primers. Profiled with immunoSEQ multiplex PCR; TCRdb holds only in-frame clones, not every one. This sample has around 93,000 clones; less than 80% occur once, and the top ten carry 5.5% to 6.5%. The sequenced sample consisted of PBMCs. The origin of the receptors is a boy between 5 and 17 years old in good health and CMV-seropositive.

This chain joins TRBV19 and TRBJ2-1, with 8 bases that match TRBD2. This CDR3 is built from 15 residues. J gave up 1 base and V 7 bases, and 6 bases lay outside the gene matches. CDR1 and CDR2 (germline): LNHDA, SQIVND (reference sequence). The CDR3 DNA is TGTGCCAGTACAGGACTAGCTCGTTCCTACAATGAGCAGTTCTTC. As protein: CASTGLARSYNEQFF.

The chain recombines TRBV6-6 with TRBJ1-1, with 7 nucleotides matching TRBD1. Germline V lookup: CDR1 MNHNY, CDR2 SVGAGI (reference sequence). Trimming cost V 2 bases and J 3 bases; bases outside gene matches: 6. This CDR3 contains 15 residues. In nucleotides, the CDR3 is TGTGCCAGCAGTTACAAAGGGGGCGAGGACACTGAAGCTTTCTTT. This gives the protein CASSYKGGEDTEAFF.

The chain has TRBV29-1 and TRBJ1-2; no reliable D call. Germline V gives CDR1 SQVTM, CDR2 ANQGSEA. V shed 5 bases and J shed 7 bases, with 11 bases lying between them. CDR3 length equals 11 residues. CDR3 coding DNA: TGCAGCGTTAGGAGGCAGTTTGGCTACACCTTC. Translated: CSVRRQFGYTF.

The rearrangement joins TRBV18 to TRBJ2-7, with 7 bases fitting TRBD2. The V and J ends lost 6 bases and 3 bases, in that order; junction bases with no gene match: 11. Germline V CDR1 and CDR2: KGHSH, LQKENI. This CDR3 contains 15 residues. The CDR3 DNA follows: TGTGCCAGCTCCCGTGGGGGGGGAAGTCTCTACGAGCAGTACTTC. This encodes CASSRGGGSLYEQYF.

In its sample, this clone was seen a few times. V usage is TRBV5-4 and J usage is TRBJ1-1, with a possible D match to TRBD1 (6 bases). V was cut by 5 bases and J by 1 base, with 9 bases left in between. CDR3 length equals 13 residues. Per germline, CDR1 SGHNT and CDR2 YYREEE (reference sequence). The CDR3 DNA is TGTGCCAGCAGAGGACAGCAGAACACTGAAGCTTTCTTT. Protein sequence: CASRGQQNTEAFF.

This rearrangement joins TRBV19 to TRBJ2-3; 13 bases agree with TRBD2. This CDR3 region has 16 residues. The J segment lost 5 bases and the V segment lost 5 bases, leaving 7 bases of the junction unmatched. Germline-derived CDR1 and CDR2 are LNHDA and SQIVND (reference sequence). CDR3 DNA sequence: TGTGCCAGTAGTGTGACTAGCGGGGGGCTGAGAGATACGCAGTATTTT. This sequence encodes CASSVTSGGLRDTQYF.

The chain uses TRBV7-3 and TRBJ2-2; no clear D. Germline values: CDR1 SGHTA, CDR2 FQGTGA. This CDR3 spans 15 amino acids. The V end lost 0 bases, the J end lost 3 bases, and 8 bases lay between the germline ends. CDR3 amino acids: CASSLTFRDTGELFF. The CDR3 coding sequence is TGTGCCAGCAGCTTAACGTTCCGGGACACCGGGGAGCTGTTTTTT.